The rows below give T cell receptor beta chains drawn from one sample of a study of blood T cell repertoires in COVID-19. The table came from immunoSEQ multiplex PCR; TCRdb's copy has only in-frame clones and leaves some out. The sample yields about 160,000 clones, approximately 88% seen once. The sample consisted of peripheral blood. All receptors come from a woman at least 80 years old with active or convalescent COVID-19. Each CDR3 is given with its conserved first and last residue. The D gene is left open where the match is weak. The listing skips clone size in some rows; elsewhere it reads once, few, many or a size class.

CDR3nt: TGTGCCAGCAGCCCACGGAGGGGATACTCTGGAAACACCATATATTTT; CDR3aa: CASSPRRGYSGNTIYF; j_gene: TRBJ1-3; d_gene: -; v_gene: TRBV7-9; abundance: -
CDR3nt: TGTGCCAGCTCTTCGGGGGGCACTGAAGCTTTCTTT; CDR3aa: CASSSGGTEAFF; j_gene: TRBJ1-1; d_gene: -; v_gene: TRBV12-3/TRBV12-4; abundance: -
CDR3nt: TGCAGCGTTGCGGAGGGGTACTCTGGAAACACCATATATTTT; CDR3aa: CSVAEGYSGNTIYF; j_gene: TRBJ1-3; d_gene: -; v_gene: TRBV29-1; abundance: -
CDR3nt: TGTGCCAGCGTCGGACAGGGTGTGGGAAACACCATATATTTT; CDR3aa: CASVGQGVGNTIYF; j_gene: TRBJ1-3; d_gene: TRBD1; v_gene: TRBV2; abundance: -
CDR3nt: TGTGCCAGTAGTAAACAAGGGGGACGGACTAATGAAAAACTGTTTTTT; CDR3aa: CASSKQGGRTNEKLFF; j_gene: TRBJ1-4; d_gene: -; v_gene: TRBV19; abundance: -
CDR3nt: TGTGCCAGCAGCCTCCAGTCTCGGGAAGAGCAGTACTTC; CDR3aa: CASSLQSREEQYF; j_gene: TRBJ2-7; d_gene: -; v_gene: TRBV5-5; abundance: -
CDR3nt: TGTGCCAGCAGTTTGGGACATCCGCTAGCCAAAAACATTCAGTACTTC; CDR3aa: CASSLGHPLAKNIQYF; j_gene: TRBJ2-4; d_gene: -; v_gene: TRBV6-5; abundance: -
CDR3nt: TGTGCCAGCAGTAGGACAGTTGAGCAGTTCTTC; CDR3aa: CASSRTVEQFF; j_gene: TRBJ2-1; d_gene: -; v_gene: TRBV2; abundance: -
CDR3nt: TGCAGCGCCTCCCCACAGATGAACACTGAAGCTTTCTTT; CDR3aa: CSASPQMNTEAFF; j_gene: TRBJ1-1; d_gene: -; v_gene: TRBV29-1; abundance: once
CDR3nt: TGTGCCAGCAGTCCTTCAGGGGGAGCTAATGAAAAACTGTTTTTT; CDR3aa: CASSPSGGANEKLFF; j_gene: TRBJ1-4; d_gene: TRBD1; v_gene: TRBV27; abundance: -
CDR3nt: TGTGCCAGCAGCTTAGGGCCCACCTCAGGCAATCAGCCCCAGCATTTT; CDR3aa: CASSLGPTSGNQPQHF; j_gene: TRBJ1-5; d_gene: -; v_gene: TRBV7-2; abundance: -
CDR3nt: TGTGCAAGTCGCTTAGACGGGACAGGGGATAACACTGAAGCTTTCTTT; CDR3aa: CASRLDGTGDNTEAFF; j_gene: TRBJ1-1; d_gene: -; v_gene: TRBV12-2; abundance: -
CDR3nt: TGCGCCAGCAGCTCAGGACAACAGGGGGACTATGGCTACACCTTC; CDR3aa: CASSSGQQGDYGYTF; j_gene: TRBJ1-2; d_gene: TRBD1; v_gene: TRBV5-1; abundance: once
CDR3nt: TGTGCCAGTAGAAACGGCCTGCCAGGCGCCAAAAACATTCAGTACTTC; CDR3aa: CASRNGLPGAKNIQYF; j_gene: TRBJ2-4; d_gene: -; v_gene: TRBV19; abundance: -
CDR3nt: TGTGCCAGCAGCCCCACGGCGGGACATTCACCCCTCCACTTT; CDR3aa: CASSPTAGHSPLHF; j_gene: TRBJ1-6; d_gene: -; v_gene: TRBV11-3; abundance: -
CDR3nt: TGTGCCAGCTCTCAGGGTGGTCGGGAGCCCCAGCATTTT; CDR3aa: CASSQGGREPQHF; j_gene: TRBJ1-5; d_gene: -; v_gene: TRBV7-2; abundance: -
CDR3nt: TGTGCCAGCAGTTACTCCCTAGGCGTCTCTAATGAAAAACTGTTTTTT; CDR3aa: CASSYSLGVSNEKLFF; j_gene: TRBJ1-4; d_gene: -; v_gene: TRBV6-6; abundance: -
CDR3nt: TGTGCCAGCAGTTACGCACAGAGCAATCAGCCCCAGCATTTT; CDR3aa: CASSYAQSNQPQHF; j_gene: TRBJ1-5; d_gene: -; v_gene: TRBV6-5; abundance: -
CDR3nt: TGTGCCAGTGGACTCGAACAGCCCCAGCATTTT; CDR3aa: CASGLEQPQHF; j_gene: TRBJ1-5; d_gene: -; v_gene: TRBV12-3/TRBV12-4; abundance: few
CDR3nt: TGTGCCAGCAGCCGGGGGGGGGTTAACTATGGCTACACCTTC; CDR3aa: CASSRGGVNYGYTF; j_gene: TRBJ1-2; d_gene: -; v_gene: TRBV3-1/TRBV3-2; abundance: -
CDR3nt: TGTGCCAGCAGGGTTGGCACTAACAGCAATCAGCCCCAGCATTTT; CDR3aa: CASRVGTNSNQPQHF; j_gene: TRBJ1-5; d_gene: -; v_gene: TRBV2; abundance: -
CDR3nt: TGTGCCAGCAGAGGACAGGGGGTAGACGAGCAGTACTTC; CDR3aa: CASRGQGVDEQYF; j_gene: TRBJ2-7; d_gene: TRBD1; v_gene: TRBV6-6; abundance: -
CDR3nt: TGTGCCAGCAGTGGGGGGGGGCTCTCCAATGAGCAGTTCTTC; CDR3aa: CASSGGGLSNEQFF; j_gene: TRBJ2-1; d_gene: -; v_gene: TRBV5-4; abundance: -